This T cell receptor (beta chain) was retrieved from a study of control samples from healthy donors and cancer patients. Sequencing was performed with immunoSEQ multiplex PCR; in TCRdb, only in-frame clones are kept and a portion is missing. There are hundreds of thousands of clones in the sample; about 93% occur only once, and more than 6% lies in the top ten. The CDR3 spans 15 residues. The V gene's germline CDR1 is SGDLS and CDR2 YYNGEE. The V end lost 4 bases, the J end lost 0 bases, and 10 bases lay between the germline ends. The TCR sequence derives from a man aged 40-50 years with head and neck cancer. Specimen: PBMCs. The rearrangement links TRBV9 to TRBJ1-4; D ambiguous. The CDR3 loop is CASSFSGATNEKLFF. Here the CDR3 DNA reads TGTGCCAGCAGCTTCTCGGGAGCAACTAATGAAAAACTGTTTTTT.